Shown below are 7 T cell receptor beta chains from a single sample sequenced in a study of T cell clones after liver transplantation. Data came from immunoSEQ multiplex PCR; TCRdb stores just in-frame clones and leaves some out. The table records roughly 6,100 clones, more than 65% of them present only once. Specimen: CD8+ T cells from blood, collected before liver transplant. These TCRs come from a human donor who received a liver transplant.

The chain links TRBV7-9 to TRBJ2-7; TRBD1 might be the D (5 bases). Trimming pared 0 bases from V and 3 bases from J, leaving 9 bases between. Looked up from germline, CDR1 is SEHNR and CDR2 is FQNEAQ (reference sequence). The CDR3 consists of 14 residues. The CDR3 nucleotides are TGTGCCAGCAGCTTAGCCTCAGACAGCTACGAGCAGTACTTC. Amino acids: CASSLASDSYEQYF. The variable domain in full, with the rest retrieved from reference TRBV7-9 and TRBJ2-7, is DTGVSQNPRHKITKRGQNVTFRCDPISEHNRLYWYRQTLGQGPEFLTYFQNEAQLEKSRLLSDRFSAERPKGSFSTLEIQRTEQGDSAMYLCASSLASDSYEQYFGPGTRLTVT.

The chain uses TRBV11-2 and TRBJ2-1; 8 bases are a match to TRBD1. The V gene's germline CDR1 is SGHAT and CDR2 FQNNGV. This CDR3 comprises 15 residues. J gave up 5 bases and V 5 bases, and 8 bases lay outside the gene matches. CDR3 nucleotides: TGTGCCAGCAGCCCGAGACAGGGGACCCACAATGAGCAGTTCTTC. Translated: CASSPRQGTHNEQFF.

The CDR3 here is CASSIPETYEQYF. The DNA for the CDR3 is TGTGCCAGCAGCATACCAGAGACTTACGAGCAGTACTTC. The chain employs TRBV7-9 and TRBJ2-7, with D unclear. The germline CDR1 and CDR2 sequences are SEHNR and FQNEAQ (reference sequence). Trimming stripped 5 bases from V and 4 bases from J, with 12 bases between. The CDR3 spans 13 residues.

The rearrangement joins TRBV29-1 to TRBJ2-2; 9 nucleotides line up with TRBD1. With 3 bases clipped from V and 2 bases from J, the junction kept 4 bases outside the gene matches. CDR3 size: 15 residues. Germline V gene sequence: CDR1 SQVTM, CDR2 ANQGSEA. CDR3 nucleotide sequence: TGCAGCGTTGAGGGGACAGGGACTAACACCGGGGAGCTGTTTTTT. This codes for CSVEGTGTNTGELFF.

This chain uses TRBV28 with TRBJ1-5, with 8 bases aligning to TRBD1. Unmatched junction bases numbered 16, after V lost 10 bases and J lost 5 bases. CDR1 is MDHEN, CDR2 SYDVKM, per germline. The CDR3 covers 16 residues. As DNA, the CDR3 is TGTGCCATCCAAACCACAGGGGGGTTATTAGATCAGCCCCAGCATTTT. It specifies CAIQTTGGLLDQPQHF. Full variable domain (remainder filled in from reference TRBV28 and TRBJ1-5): DVKVTQSSRYLVKRTGEKVFLECVQDMDHENMFWYRQDPGLGLRLIYFSYDVKMKEKGDIPEGYSVSREKKERFSLILESASTNQTSMYLCAIQTTGGLLDQPQHFGDGTRLSIL.

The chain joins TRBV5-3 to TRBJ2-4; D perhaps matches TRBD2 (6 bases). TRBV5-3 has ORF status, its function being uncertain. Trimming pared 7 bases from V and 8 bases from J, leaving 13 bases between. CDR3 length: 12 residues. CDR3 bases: TGTGCCAGAGAGCGGGTGGCCGACATTCAGTACTTC. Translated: CARERVADIQYF.

CDR3 sequence (DNA): TGTGCCAGCAGCGCTCGGGGACTAGCGGACGAGCAGTACTTC. Encoded protein: CASSARGLADEQYF. This sequence joins TRBV9 and TRBJ2-7; TRBD2 matches 11 bases. Germline CDR1 is SGDLS and CDR2 is YYNGEE. The CDR3 consists of 14 residues. V dropped 3 bases and J dropped 5; count of bases not matched to a gene: 4.